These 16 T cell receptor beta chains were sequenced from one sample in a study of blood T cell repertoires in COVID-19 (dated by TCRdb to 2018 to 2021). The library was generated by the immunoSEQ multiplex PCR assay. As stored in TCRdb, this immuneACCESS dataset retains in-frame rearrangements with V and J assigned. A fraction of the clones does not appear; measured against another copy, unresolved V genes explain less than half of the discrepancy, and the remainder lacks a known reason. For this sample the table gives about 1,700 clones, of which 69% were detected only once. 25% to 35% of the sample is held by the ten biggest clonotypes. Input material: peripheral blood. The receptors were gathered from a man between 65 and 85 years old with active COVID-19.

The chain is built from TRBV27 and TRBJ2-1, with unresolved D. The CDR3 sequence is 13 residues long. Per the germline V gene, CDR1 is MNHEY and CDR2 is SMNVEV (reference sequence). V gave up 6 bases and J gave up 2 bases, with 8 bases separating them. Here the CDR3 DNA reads TGTGCCAGCAGCTCAAGCACCTACAATGAGCAGTTCTTC. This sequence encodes CASSSSTYNEQFF.

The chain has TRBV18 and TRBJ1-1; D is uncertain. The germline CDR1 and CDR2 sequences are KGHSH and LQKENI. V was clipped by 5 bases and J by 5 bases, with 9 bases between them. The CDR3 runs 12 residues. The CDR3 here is CASSFPVTEAFF. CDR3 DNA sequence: TGTGCCAGCTCATTTCCTGTGACTGAAGCTTTCTTT.

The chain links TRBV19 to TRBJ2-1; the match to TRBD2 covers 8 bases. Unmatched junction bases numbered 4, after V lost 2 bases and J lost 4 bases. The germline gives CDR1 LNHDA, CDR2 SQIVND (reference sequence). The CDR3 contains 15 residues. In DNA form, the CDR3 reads TGTGCCAGTAGTATAACTAGCGGACCTTACAATGAGCAGTTCTTC. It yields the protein CASSITSGPYNEQFF.

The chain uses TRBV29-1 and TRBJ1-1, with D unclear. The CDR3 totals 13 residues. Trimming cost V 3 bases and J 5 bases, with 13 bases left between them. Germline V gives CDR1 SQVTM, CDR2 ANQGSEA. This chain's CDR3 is CSVDTVTETEAFF. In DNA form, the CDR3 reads TGCAGCGTTGATACTGTAACAGAAACTGAAGCTTTCTTT.

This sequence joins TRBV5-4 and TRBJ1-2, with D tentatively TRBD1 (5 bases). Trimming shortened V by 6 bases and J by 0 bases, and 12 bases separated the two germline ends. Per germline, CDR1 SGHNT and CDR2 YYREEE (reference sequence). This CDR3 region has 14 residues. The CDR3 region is CASTQGASNYGYTF. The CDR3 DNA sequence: TGTGCCAGCACCCAAGGGGCCTCTAACTATGGCTACACCTTC.

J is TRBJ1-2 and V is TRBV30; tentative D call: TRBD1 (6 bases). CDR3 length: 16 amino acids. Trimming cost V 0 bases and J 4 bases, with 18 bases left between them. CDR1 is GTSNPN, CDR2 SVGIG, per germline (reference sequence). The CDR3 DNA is TGTGCCTGGAGTGTACTTAGGGCAGGACAGTTCTATGGCTACACCTTC. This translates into CAWSVLRAGQFYGYTF.

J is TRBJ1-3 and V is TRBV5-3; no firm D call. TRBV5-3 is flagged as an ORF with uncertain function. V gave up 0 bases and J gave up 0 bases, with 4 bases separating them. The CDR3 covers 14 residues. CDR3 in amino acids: CARSLGSSGNTIYF. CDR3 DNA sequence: TGTGCCAGAAGCTTGGGCAGCTCTGGAAACACCATATATTTT.

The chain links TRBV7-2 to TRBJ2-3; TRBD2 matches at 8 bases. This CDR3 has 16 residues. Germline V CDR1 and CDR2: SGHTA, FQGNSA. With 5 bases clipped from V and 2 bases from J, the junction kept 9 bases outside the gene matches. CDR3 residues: CASSHRTSSYTDTQYF. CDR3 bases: TGTGCCAGCAGCCATCGGACTAGCTCTTACACAGATACGCAGTATTTT.

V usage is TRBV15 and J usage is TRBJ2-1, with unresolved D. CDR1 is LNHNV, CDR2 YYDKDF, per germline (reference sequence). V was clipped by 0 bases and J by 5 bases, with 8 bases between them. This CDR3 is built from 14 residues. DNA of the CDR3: TGTGCCACCAGCAGAGATCCGTCTCACAATGAGCAGTTCTTC. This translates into CATSRDPSHNEQFF.

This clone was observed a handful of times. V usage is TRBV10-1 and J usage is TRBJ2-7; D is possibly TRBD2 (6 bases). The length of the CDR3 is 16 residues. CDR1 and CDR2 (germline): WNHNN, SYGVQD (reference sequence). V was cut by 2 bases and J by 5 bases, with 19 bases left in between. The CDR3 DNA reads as TGCGCCAGCAGTGAGGCAGCTAGCGAGGTAAGCGACGAGCAGTACTTC. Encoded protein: CASSEAASEVSDEQYF.

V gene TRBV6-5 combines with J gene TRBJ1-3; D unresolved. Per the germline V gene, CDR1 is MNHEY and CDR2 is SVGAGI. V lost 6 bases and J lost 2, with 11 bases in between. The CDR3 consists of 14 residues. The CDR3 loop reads CASRLRRAGNTIYF. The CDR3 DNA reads TGTGCCAGCAGACTTCGACGGGCTGGAAACACCATATATTTT.

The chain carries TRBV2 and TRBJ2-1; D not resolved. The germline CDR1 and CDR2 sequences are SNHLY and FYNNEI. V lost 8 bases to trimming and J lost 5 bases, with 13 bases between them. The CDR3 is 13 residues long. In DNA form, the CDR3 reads TGTGCCAGCGGTCGAACTATAGACAATGAGCAGTTCTTC. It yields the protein CASGRTIDNEQFF.

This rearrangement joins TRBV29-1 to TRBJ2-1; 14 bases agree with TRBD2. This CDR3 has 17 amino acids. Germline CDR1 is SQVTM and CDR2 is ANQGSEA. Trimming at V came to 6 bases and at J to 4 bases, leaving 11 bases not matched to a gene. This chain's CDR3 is CSVTGTSGGLRYNEQFF. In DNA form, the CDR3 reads TGCAGCGTGACCGGGACTAGCGGGGGCCTTCGATACAATGAGCAGTTCTTC.

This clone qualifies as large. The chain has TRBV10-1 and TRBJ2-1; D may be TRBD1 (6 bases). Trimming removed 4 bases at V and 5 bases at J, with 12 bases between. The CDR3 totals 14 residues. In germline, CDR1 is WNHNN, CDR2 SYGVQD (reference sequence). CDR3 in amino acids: CASSASGVDNEQFF. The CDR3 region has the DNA TGCGCCAGCAGTGCCTCAGGGGTCGACAATGAGCAGTTCTTC.

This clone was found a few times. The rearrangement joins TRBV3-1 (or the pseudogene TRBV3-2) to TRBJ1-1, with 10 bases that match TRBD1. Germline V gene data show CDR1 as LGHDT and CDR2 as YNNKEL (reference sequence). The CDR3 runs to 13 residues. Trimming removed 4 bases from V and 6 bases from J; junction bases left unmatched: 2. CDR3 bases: TGTGCCAGCAGCCCCGGGACAGGGGCTGAAGCTTTCTTT. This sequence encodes CASSPGTGAEAFF.

Written as DNA, the CDR3 is TGCGCCAGCAGCCAAAGCGGTCCTTACCTCGACAATGAGCAGTTCTTC. It encodes CASSQSGPYLDNEQFF. The chain recombines TRBV4-3 with TRBJ2-1; possible D gene TRBD2, 5 bases. Trimming shortened V by 2 bases and J by 5 bases, and 16 bases separated the two germline ends. Germline V gives CDR1 LGHNA, CDR2 YSLEER. The CDR3 length is 16 residues.